This TCR beta chain comes out of a study of blood T cell repertoires in COVID-19. Whole-study context: Researchers got acute and convalescent COVID-19 samples from the United States, Italy and Spain. PBMCs, B-cell-depleted T cells, or T cells were the source of the cDNA or gDNA that made up the material.

Per the original methods: The authors estimated nucleated cell counts from reference gene primer amplification. The method was immunoSEQ multiplex PCR; TCRdb's version includes in-frame clones alone and lacks a portion of them. For V, J and clone size, that table is used; D and trimming come from the DNA. The table has about 74,000 clones, 70% to 90% seen once. This CDR3 has 15 residues. With V trimmed by 2 bases and J by 4 bases, 5 bases remained unmatched. CDR1 and CDR2 (germline): MNHEY, SMNVEV (reference sequence). The sample taken for sequencing was peripheral blood. The V and J genes are TRBV27 and TRBJ1-2, with 9 bases identical to TRBD1. This TCR derives from a man aged 70-80 years with acute or convalescent COVID-19. This chain's CDR3 is CASSLGGTGIYGYTF. The CDR3 coding sequence is TGTGCCAGCAGTTTAGGTGGGACAGGGATCTATGGCTACACCTTC.